This T cell receptor beta chain is drawn from a study of cytomegalovirus exposure and HLA in healthy donors (dated by TCRdb to 2016 to 2017). With regard to the full study: A later analysis indicated that the 120 validation repertoires were generated on the platform also employed for the roughly 730 repertoires of the first cohort. In addition to the first cohort of hundreds of subjects, a separate validation cohort of approximately 110 different subjects was used. High-throughput TCR immunosequencing, statistical association of individual TCRs with disease status, and machine learning were combined to predict cytomegalovirus infection status. The study aimed to test whether signatures of past pathogen exposure could be identified by cataloging public T cell receptors.

As concerns this clone: Its antigen remains undetermined. Base quality data are lacking; no much larger clone is found one base away.

The donors were included in the validation cohort of 100 to 150 subjects, a group kept apart from the approximately 650-subject first cohort. V and J lose 3 bases and 6 bases, and a span of 11 bases separates them. CDR1 and CDR2, looked up from the germline V gene, are MNHNS and SASEGT. The CDR3, from cysteine to phenylalanine, totals 14 residues. The DNA shown is the 42-base CDR3, in frame from base 1. Points the paper makes about the study in general: Subsequent analysis determined that TCRs grouped into clusters in the first cohort also showed a tendency toward co-occurrence across the 90 to 150 validation repertoires, and approximately 93% of cluster scores exceeded 0. A few of the identified cytomegalovirus-associated TCR beta chains were confirmed in vitro to be specific for cytomegalovirus antigens. A total of about 150 TCR beta chains were listed by the study as associated with cytomegalovirus. It was suggested by the authors that the approach could potentially be generalized to other disease states and immunological phenotypes. While some public TCRs were present in many individuals, most TCR sequences turned up only very rarely across donors. A later analysis lacked HLA typing for the validation cohort, so it scored co-occurrence in that cohort across all 120 repertoires. The classifier was reported to diagnose cytomegalovirus status with high specificity and sensitivity in both the original cohort and the validation cohort.

Libraries came from the immunoSEQ multiplex PCR assay. As for how the authors treated the data: A statistical classification framework was developed to diagnose cytomegalovirus status using the catalog of TCR beta chain sequences. Not all clones reach the TCRdb copy of this immuneACCESS table, which keeps in-frame sequences only. Checked studies attribute under half of the gap to unresolved V genes and leave the rest unexplained. D and trimming come from the DNA, and the V and J calls and clone size come from that table. The sample records about 220,000 clones, 75% to 95% of which are singletons. Roughly 1% of the sample is in the top ten clones.

This receptor was taken from a woman under 30 in good health and CMV-seronegative. Here the chain combines TRBV6-1 and TRBJ2-2; a tentative D call is TRBD2 (6 bases match). Sequences were obtained from PBMCs. The base sequence is TGTGCCAGCAGTGAGCTAGCGAAGGCCGGGGAGCTGTTTTTT. Translation gives CASSELAKAGELFF.